This TCR beta chain was sequenced during a study of PD-1 blockade in classical Hodgkin lymphoma. The CDR3 runs to 17 residues. CDR1 LNHDA and CDR2 SQIVND come from the germline V gene (reference sequence). V was trimmed by 5 bases and J by 0 bases, leaving 17 bases between them. Each and every patient relapsed after autologous stem cell transplantation, and patients got differing brentuximab vedotin exposure. The method was immunoSEQ multiplex PCR; TCRdb's version includes in-frame clones alone and lacks a portion of them. The sample comprises about 21,000 clones, less than 80% of which are singletons, and roughly 23% rests with the top ten.

The chain links TRBV19 to TRBJ2-1; D unresolved. The sequences come from peripheral blood mononuclear cells (PBMCs), collected at baseline. The source is a human donor with classical Hodgkin lymphoma. The CDR3 protein is CASSSLESLGSYNEQFF. CDR3 sequence (DNA): TGTGCCAGTAGTTCCCTAGAAAGTCTCGGCTCCTACAATGAGCAGTTCTTC.